This paragraph covers one T cell receptor (beta chain) sequence. Its specificity is unknown. The CDR3 contains 16 residues. V was clipped by 4 bases and J by 5 bases; unmatched bases: 11. Looked up from germline, CDR1 is LGHDT and CDR2 is YNNKEL (reference sequence). With each sample, at least 5 micrograms of total RNA were extracted. PCR was performed a second time for 7 to 11 cycles using a sample-barcoded 5' primer and a J-beta primer mix. MiXCR was run by TCRdb on the 5' RACE reads, yielding one entry per CDR3 protein. The sample has under 1 million distinct CDR3 sequences, more than 40% seen once; the top ten hold roughly 18%. This sample is drawn from a study of blood T cells in healthy people across ages. Whole-study findings and limits: Estimated diversity that came from one million T cells was considered an underestimate.

The V and J genes are TRBV3-1 and TRBJ2-7, with 10 bases aligning to TRBD1. This sequence was found in a man aged 55 to 70 in good health. Source material: blood. The CDR3 nucleotides are TGTGCCAGCAGCCTACCCGGGACAGGGGACCCCGACGAGCAGTACTTC. Translated, it gives CASSLPGTGDPDEQYF.